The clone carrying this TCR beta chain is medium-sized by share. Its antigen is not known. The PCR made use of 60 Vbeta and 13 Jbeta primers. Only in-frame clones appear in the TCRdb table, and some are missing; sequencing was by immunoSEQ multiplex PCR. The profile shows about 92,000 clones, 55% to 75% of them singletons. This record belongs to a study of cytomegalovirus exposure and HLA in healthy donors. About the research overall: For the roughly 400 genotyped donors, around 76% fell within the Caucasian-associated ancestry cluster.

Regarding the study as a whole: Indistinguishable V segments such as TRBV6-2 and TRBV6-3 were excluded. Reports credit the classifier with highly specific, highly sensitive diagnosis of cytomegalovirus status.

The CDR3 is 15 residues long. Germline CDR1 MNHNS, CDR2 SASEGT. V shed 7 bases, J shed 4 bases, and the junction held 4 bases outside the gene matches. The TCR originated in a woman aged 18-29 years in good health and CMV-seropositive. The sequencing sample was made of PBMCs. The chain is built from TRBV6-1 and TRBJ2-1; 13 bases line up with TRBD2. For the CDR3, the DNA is TGTGCCAGCACCCCACTAGCGGGAGGGTACAATGAGCAGTTCTTC. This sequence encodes CASTPLAGGYNEQFF.